This TCR beta chain was observed in a study of PD-1 blockade in classical Hodgkin lymphoma. The data were produced by immunoSEQ multiplex PCR, yet TCRdb's version contains in-frame clones alone and is incomplete. Seen here are some 58,000 clones, about 90% observed once, and the top ten hold about a tenth. Time point specified: cycle 4 day 1 (C4D1), after 6 weeks of nivolumab. Brentuximab vedotin exposure varied among the patients, all of whom had relapsed after autologous stem cell transplantation. Best overall response was complete response, partial response or progressive disease in these relapsed/refractory classical Hodgkin lymphoma patients. The sequencing here drew on peripheral blood mononuclear cells (PBMCs), taken before the fourth cycle of nivolumab. The source is a human donor with classical Hodgkin lymphoma.

CDR3 in DNA: TGTGCCATCAGTGAGTCGACTTCGGCAGGGGCCAGCGGGGAGCTGTTTTTT. This sequence encodes CAISESTSAGASGELFF. The rearrangement uses TRBV10-3 and TRBJ2-2, with D perhaps TRBD1 (6 bases). From germline, CDR1 is ENHRY and CDR2 SYGVKD. The CDR3 has 17 amino acids. Trimming removed 0 bases at V and 7 bases at J, with 18 bases between.